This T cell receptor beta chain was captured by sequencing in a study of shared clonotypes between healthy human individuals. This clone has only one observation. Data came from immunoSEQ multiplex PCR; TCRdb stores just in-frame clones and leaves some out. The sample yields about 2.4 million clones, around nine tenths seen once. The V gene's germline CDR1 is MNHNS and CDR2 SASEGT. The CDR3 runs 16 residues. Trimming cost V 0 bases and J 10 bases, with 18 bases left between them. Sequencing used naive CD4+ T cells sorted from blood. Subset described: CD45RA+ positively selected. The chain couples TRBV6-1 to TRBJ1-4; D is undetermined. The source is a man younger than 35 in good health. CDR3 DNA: TGTGCCAGCAGTGAAGCATCCGAGTCCAGGAGCGGAAAACTGTTTTTT. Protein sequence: CASSEASESRSGKLFF.